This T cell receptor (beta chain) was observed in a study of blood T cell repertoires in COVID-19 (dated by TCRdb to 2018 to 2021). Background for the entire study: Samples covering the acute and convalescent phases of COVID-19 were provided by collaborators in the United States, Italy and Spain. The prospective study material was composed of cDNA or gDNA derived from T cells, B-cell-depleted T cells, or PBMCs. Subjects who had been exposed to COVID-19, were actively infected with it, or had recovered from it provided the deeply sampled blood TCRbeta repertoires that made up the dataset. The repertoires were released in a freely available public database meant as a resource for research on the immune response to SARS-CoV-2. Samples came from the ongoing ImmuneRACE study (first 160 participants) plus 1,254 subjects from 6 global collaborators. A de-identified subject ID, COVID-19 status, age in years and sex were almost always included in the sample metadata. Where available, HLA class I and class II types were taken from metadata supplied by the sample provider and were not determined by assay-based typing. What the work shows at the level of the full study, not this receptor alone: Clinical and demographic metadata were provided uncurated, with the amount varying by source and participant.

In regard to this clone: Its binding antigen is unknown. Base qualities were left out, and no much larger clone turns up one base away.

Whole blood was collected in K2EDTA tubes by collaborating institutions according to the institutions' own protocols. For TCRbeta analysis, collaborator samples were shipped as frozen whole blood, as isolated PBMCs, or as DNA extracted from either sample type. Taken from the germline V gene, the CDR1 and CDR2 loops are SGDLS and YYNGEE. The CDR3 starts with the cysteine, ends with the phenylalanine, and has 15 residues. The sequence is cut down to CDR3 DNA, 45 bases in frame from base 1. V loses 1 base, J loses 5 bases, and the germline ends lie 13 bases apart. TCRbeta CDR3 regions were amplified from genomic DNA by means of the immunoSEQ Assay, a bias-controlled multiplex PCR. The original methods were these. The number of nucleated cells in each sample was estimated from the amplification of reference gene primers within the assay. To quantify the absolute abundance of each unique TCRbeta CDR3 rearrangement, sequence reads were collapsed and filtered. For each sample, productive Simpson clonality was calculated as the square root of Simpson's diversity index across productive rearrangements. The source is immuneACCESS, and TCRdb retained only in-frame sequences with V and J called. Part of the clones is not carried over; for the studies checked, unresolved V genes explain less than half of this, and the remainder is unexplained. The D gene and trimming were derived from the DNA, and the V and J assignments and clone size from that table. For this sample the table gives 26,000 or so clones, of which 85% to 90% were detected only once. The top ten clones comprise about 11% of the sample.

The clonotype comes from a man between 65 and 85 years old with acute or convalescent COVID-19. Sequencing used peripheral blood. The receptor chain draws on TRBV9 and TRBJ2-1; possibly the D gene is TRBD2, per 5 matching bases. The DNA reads TGTGCCAGCAGCGTACGGGAACTGCGTAACAATGAGCAGTTCTTC. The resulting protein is CASSVRELRNNEQFF. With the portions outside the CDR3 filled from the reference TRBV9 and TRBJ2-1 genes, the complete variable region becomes DSGVTQTPKHLITATGQRVTLRCSPRSGDLSVYWYQQSLDQGLQFLIQYYNGEERAKGNILERFSAQQFPDLHSELNLSSLELGDSALYFCASSVRELRNNEQFFGPGTRLTVL.